The 18 T cell receptor beta chains below were found in one sample sequenced in a study of cytomegalovirus exposure and HLA in healthy donors. The PCR ran on 60 Vbeta and 13 Jbeta primers. Sequencing used immunoSEQ multiplex PCR; TCRdb keeps in-frame clones, though not all of them. Of roughly 180,000 clones in the sample, 75% to 90% were seen once. Sample: PBMCs. The receptors stem from a man aged 18 to 35 in good health and CMV-seropositive.

The chain combines TRBV7-9 with TRBJ2-7; 8 positions match TRBD1. The CDR3 length is 15 residues. Germline V lookup: CDR1 SEHNR, CDR2 FQNEAQ (reference sequence). The junction had 7 bases not matched to a gene; V was cut back by 5 bases and J by 1 base. CDR3 bases: TGTGCCAGCAGCCCATCAGGGGGCCAGTCCTACGAGCAGTACTTC. Protein sequence: CASSPSGGQSYEQYF.

The chain couples TRBV9 to TRBJ1-3, with a possible D match to TRBD1 (6 bases). V lost 0 bases and J lost 5, with 9 bases in between. CDR1 is SGDLS, CDR2 YYNGEE, per germline. The CDR3 runs to 14 residues. CDR3 DNA sequence: TGTGCCAGCAGCGTAGACGGGGACAGAAACACCATATATTTT. It encodes CASSVDGDRNTIYF.

V is TRBV4-1 and J is TRBJ1-3; D unclear. The CDR3 consists of 16 residues. Germline CDR1 is MGHRA and CDR2 is YSYEKL. Trimming left V 0 bases short and J 1 base short, with 10 bases between. The CDR3 loop reads CASSQDVGTSGNTIYF. CDR3 sequence (DNA): TGCGCCAGCAGCCAAGATGTCGGTACGTCTGGAAACACCATATATTTT.

The rearrangement links TRBV5-4 to TRBJ2-2; unclear D gene. The CDR3 is 12 amino acids. The ends were cut back, 2 bases at V and 4 bases at J, with 3 bases in the middle. The V gene's germline CDR1 is SGHNT and CDR2 YYREEE (reference sequence). Here the CDR3 DNA reads TGTGCCAGCAGCTTCAGCACCGGGGAGCTGTTTTTT. Protein: CASSFSTGELFF.

The V and J genes are TRBV29-1 and TRBJ1-2; D not certain. Trimming removed 5 bases from V and 4 bases from J, with 11 bases in between. CDR1 is SQVTM, CDR2 ANQGSEA, per germline. The CDR3 is 12 amino acids. The CDR3 reads CSVFGQFYGYTF. For the CDR3, the DNA is TGCAGCGTTTTTGGGCAGTTCTATGGCTACACCTTC.

The chain joins TRBV5-1 to TRBJ2-7; the D is unclear. Germline assignment: CDR1 SGHRS and CDR2 YFSETQ. CDR3 length: 13 amino acids. Trimming cost V 0 bases and J 5 bases, with 9 bases left between them. The CDR3 DNA reads TGCGCCAGCAGCTTGGGGCCCGCAAACGAGCAGTACTTC. It codes for CASSLGPANEQYF.

The chain employs TRBV30 and TRBJ2-7; D unresolved. The V gene's germline CDR1 is GTSNPN and CDR2 SVGIG (reference sequence). The CDR3 has 16 amino acids. Deletions cut 2 bases from V and 4 bases from J, with 21 bases between. The CDR3, as DNA: TGTGCCTGGAGTCCCCGCTCGACTGCCCAGAGATACGAGCAGTACTTC. Its translation is CAWSPRSTAQRYEQYF.

This sequence joins TRBV4-3 and TRBJ2-3; 8 nucleotides align to TRBD1. Germline lookup yields CDR1 LGHNA and CDR2 YSLEER. V lost 4 bases to trimming and J lost 1 base; unmatched junction nucleotides: 7. This CDR3 spans 16 amino acids. The CDR3 spells CASSPEQGGGTDTQYF. CDR3 in DNA: TGCGCCAGCAGCCCTGAACAGGGGGGAGGCACAGATACGCAGTATTTT.

The chain links TRBV18 to TRBJ2-2; D is unresolved. Germline CDR1 and CDR2: KGHSH and LQKENI. There are 15 residues in the CDR3. The V gene lost 2 bases and the J gene lost 2 bases, with 9 bases spanning the gap. The CDR3 region has the DNA TGTGCCAGCTCACCAACCCCAACTAACACCGGGGAGCTGTTTTTT. This translates into CASSPTPTNTGELFF.

The chain joins TRBV28 to TRBJ1-2, with TRBD1 identical over 9 bases. The CDR3 covers 15 residues. Germline CDR1 is MDHEN and CDR2 is SYDVKM. The junction had 6 bases not matched to a gene; V was cut back by 4 bases and J by 3 bases. The CDR3 is CASSSVQGAYYGYTF. Written as DNA, the CDR3 is TGTGCCAGCAGTTCCGTACAGGGGGCCTACTATGGCTACACCTTC.

The genes are TRBV9 and TRBJ1-1; D might be TRBD1 (6 bases). V was pared by 0 bases and J by 4 bases, with 16 bases between. This CDR3 has 16 amino acids. Germline CDR1 and CDR2: SGDLS and YYNGEE. CDR3 in amino acids: CASSVEAGGRGTEAFF. In nucleotides, the CDR3 is TGTGCCAGCAGCGTAGAGGCGGGGGGCAGGGGCACTGAAGCTTTCTTT.

V and J are TRBV5-1 and TRBJ2-3, with D tentatively TRBD2 (6 bases). The CDR3 consists of 14 residues. The ends were cut back, 7 bases at V and 0 bases at J, with 12 bases in the middle. Germline-derived CDR1 and CDR2 are SGHRS and YFSETQ. This chain's CDR3 is CASLEGTSTDTQYF. CDR3 bases: TGCGCCAGCTTGGAGGGTACTAGCACAGATACGCAGTATTTT.

The V call is TRBV9, the J call TRBJ2-7; TRBD1 matches 8 bases. CDR3 length equals 14 residues. Trimming removed 4 bases from V and 2 bases from J; junction bases left unmatched: 5. Germline CDR1 and CDR2: SGDLS and YYNGEE. The CDR3 here is CASSQTGVAYEQYF. The CDR3 nucleotides read TGTGCCAGCAGCCAGACAGGGGTCGCCTACGAGCAGTACTTC.

This chain connects TRBV27 to TRBJ2-1; no definite D call. The CDR3 loop spans 12 amino acids. Germline V gene lookup returns CDR1 MNHEY and CDR2 SMNVEV (reference sequence). The V end lost 3 bases, the J end lost 5 bases, and 5 bases lay between the germline ends. The CDR3 DNA reads TGTGCCAGCAGTTTTCTCGACAATGAGCAGTTCTTC. Residues: CASSFLDNEQFF.

J is TRBJ1-2 and V is TRBV6-1; 7 bases line up with TRBD1. This CDR3 is 13 amino acids long. Germline-derived CDR1 and CDR2 are MNHNS and SASEGT. Trimming removed 5 bases from V and 9 bases from J; junction bases left unmatched: 9. The CDR3 bases are TGTGCCAGCAGTTTCGACAGGGACTCCAGCTACACCTTC. This translates into CASSFDRDSSYTF.

This rearrangement joins TRBV7-9 to TRBJ2-3; 8 bases match TRBD1. The junction had 8 bases not matched to a gene; V was cut back by 4 bases and J by 5 bases. This CDR3 spans 15 amino acids. Looked up from germline, CDR1 is SEHNR and CDR2 is FQNEAQ (reference sequence). The CDR3 region has the DNA TGTGCCAGCAGCTCCCCCCCCAGGGGGCAAGATACGCAGTATTTT. Its protein is CASSSPPRGQDTQYF.

V usage is TRBV18 and J usage is TRBJ2-2; 10 nucleotides line up with TRBD2. CDR1 and CDR2 from the germline V gene are KGHSH and LQKENI. The J segment lost 6 bases and the V segment lost 2 bases, leaving 6 bases of the junction unmatched. The CDR3 extends over 16 amino acids. The CDR3 region is CASSPLASGGSGELFF. The CDR3 region has the DNA TGTGCCAGCTCACCATTGGCTAGCGGGGGATCCGGGGAGCTGTTTTTT.

The rearrangement uses TRBV7-8 and TRBJ2-7; possible D gene TRBD1, 6 bases. In germline, CDR1 is SGHVS, CDR2 FQNEAQ. CDR3 length: 13 residues. V was shortened by 3 bases and J by 2 bases, with 8 bases between the two germline ends. Here the CDR3 reads CASSFGQTYEQYF. CDR3 coding DNA: TGTGCCAGCAGCTTCGGACAGACCTACGAGCAGTACTTC.